Sequencing of this T cell receptor beta chain was carried out in a study of cytomegalovirus exposure and HLA in healthy donors. General observations from the study: HLA alleles showed associations with 15,000 to 20,000 TCR beta sequences in a later analysis, at a 0.05 false discovery rate. It was assumed in the presence/absence analyses that sequencing depth was roughly uniform across donors. A highly shared variant cluster was judged a likely technical artifact.

In the PCR, 60 Vbeta and 13 Jbeta primers were used. TCRdb keeps only in-frame clones here, not all; method: immunoSEQ multiplex PCR. This sample has about 240,000 clones, with around 81% found just once. The CDR3 has 15 amino acids. The V and J ends lost 4 bases and 0 bases respectively, with 12 bases between them. The V gene's germline CDR1 is SQVTM and CDR2 ANQGSEA. Turning to this clone: The antigen is undetermined.

The sequencing input was PBMCs. This sequence originates from a woman in her sixties in good health and CMV-seropositive. The rearrangement links TRBV29-1 to TRBJ2-2; possible D gene TRBD1, 5 bases. This chain's CDR3 is CSVALGASNTGELFF. In nucleotides, the CDR3 is TGCAGCGTTGCGTTAGGGGCTTCGAACACCGGGGAGCTGTTTTTT.